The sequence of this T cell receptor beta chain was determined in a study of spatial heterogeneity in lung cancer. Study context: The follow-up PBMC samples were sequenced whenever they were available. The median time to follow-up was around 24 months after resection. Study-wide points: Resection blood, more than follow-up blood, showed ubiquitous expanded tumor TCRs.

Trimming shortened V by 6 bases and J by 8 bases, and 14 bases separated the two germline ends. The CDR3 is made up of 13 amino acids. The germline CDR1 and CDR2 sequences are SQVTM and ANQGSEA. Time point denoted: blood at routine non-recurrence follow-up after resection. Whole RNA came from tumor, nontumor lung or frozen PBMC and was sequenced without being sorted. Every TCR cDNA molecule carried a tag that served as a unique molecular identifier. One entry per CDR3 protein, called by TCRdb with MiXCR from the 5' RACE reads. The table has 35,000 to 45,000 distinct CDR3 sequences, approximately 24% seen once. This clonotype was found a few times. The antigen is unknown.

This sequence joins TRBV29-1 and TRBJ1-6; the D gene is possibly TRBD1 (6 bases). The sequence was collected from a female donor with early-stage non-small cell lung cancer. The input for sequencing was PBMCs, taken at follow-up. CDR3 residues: CSVRGGGDSPLHF. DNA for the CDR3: TGCAGCGTCAGGGGCGGCGGGGATTCACCCCTCCACTTT.